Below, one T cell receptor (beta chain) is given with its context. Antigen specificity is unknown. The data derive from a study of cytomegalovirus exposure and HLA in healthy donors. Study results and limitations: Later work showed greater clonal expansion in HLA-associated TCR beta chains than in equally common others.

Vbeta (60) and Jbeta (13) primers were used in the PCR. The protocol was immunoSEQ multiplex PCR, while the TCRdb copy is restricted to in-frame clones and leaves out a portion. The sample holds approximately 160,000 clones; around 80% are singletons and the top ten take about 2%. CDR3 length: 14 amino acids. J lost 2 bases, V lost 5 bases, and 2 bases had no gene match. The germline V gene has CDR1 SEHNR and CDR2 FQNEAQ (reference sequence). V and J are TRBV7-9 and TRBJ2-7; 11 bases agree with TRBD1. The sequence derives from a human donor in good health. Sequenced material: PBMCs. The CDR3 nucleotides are TGTGCCAGCAGCCAGGACAGGGGGCCCTACGAGCAGTACTTC. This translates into CASSQDRGPYEQYF.